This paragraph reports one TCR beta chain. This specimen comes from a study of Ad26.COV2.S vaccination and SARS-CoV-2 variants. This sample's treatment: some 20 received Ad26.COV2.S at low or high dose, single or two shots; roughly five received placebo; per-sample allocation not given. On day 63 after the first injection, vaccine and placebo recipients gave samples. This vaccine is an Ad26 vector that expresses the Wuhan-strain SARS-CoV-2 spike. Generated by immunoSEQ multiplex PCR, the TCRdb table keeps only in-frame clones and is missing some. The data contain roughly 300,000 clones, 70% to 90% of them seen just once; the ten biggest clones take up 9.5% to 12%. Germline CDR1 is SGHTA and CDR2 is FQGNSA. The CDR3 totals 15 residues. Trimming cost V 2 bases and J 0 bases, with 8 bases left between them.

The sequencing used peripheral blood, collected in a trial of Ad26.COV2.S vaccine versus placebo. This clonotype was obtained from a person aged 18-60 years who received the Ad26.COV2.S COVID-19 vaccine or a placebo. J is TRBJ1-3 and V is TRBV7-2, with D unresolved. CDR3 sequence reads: CASSLIPDSGNTIYF. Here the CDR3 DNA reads TGTGCCAGCAGCTTAATCCCTGACTCTGGAAACACCATATATTTT.